The table lists the clone carrying this TCR beta chain with a count of one. Every subset's genomic DNA went evenly onto several immunoSEQ plates. Measured with immunoSEQ multiplex PCR; TCRdb has only the in-frame clones, and not every one. This sample yields under 700,000 clones, of which 85% to 95% are seen a single time; around 0.12% belongs to the top ten. The naive CD8 subset, CD45RO-negative cells positively selected for CCR7, excluded terminally differentiated effector memory CD45RA+ cells. Recent acute infections and vaccinations were absent in the healthy HIV-negative adult donors. These data belong to a study of shared clonotypes between healthy human individuals. Looking at the study overall: With ages of 18 to 49, the donors were two women and three men. Per donor, CD8 memory used one plate, CD8 naive used two, CD4 memory used three and CD4 naive used three.

The CDR3 spans 14 residues. CDR1 and CDR2 (germline): SEHNR, FQNEAQ (reference sequence). V dropped 1 base and J dropped 3 bases, with 9 bases sitting between them. Sequenced sample: naive CD8+ T cells sorted from blood. The chain links TRBV7-9 to TRBJ2-5; D possibly corresponds to TRBD1 (5 bases). The receptor's source is a woman in her twenties or thirties in good health. The CDR3 coding sequence is TGTGCCAGCAGCTTAGTTGGGGCAGAAGAGACCCAGTACTTC. As protein: CASSLVGAEETQYF.